The sequence of this T cell receptor (beta chain) was determined in a study of memory CD4+ T cells and cytomegalovirus serostatus. Study details: Donors were healthy Belgian adults, fewer than ten CMV seropositive and around 23 seronegative.

General observations from the study: CD4+ memory repertoires contained about 40% of the roughly 160 reported CMV TCRbeta sequences.

The sort gate was single viable CD3+CD4+CD8-CD45RO+ cells for memory CD4+ T cells. After thawing, CD4+ T cells were positively selected. The germline CDR1 and CDR2 sequences are SEHNR and FQNEAQ (reference sequence). Trimming removed 0 bases from V and 7 bases from J, with 6 bases in between. The CDR3 loop spans 12 amino acids. Original processing methods: After removing out-of-frame reads, over 2 million distinct TCRbeta sequences remained. Profiling relied on immunoSEQ multiplex PCR, and the TCRdb table lists in-frame clones only, not all of them. Clone size and V and J calls were adopted from that table, with D and trimming inferred from the DNA. The sample holds over 75,000 clones; under 90% are singletons and the top ten take less than 4%. In regard to this clone: Antigen unknown.

The sample taken for sequencing was memory CD4+ T cells from blood. The rearrangement links TRBV7-9 to TRBJ1-1; D call uncertain. This sequence originates from an adult in good health and CMV-seropositive. Here the CDR3 reads CASSLAVSEAFF. As DNA, the CDR3 is TGTGCCAGCAGCTTAGCGGTCAGTGAAGCTTTCTTT.